This T cell receptor (beta chain) came from a study of shared clonotypes between healthy human individuals. CD8 cells classed as naive were CD45RO-negative and positively selected for CCR7, excluding terminally differentiated effector memory CD45RA+ cells. In germline, CDR1 is SGDLS, CDR2 YYNGEE. CDR3 length equals 18 residues. Trimming at V came to 3 bases and at J to 1 base, leaving 6 bases not matched to a gene. Some clones are missing from TCRdb's copy, which holds only in-frame ones; the method was immunoSEQ multiplex PCR. The sample lists 630,000 or so clones, 95% to 98% seen once, with approximately 0.33% in the top ten.

The chain combines TRBV9 with TRBJ2-1; TRBD2 aligns across 14 bases. Material: naive CD8+ T cells sorted from blood. The TCR comes from a man younger than 45 in good health. The CDR3 is CASSEPTSGRVSYNEQFF. In DNA, the CDR3 is TGTGCCAGCAGCGAGCCGACTAGCGGGAGGGTATCCTACAATGAGCAGTTCTTC.